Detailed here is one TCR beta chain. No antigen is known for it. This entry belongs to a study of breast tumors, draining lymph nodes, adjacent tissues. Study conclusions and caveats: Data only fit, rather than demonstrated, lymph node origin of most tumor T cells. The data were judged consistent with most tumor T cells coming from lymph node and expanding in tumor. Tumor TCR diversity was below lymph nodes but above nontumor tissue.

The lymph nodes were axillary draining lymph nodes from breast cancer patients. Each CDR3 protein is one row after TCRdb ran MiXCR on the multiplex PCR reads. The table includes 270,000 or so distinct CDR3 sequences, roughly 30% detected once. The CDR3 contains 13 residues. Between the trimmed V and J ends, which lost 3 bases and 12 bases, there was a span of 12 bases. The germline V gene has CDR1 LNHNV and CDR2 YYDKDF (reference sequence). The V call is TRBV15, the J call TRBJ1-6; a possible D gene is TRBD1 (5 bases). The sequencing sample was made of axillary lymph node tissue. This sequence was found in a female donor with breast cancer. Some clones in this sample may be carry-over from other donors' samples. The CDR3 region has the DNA TGTGCCACCAGCAGTTTAGGGGCTCGACCCCTCCACTTT. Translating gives CATSSLGARPLHF.